Sequencing of this T cell receptor (beta chain) was carried out in a study of blood T cell repertoires in COVID-19 (dated by TCRdb to 2020 to 2022). Regarding the study in general: Collaborator samples came from the United States, Italy and Spain and covered acute and convalescent phases of COVID-19. The material from the prospective study consisted of cDNA or gDNA derived from T cells, B-cell-depleted T cells, or PBMCs. Subjects who had been exposed to COVID-19, were actively infected with it, or had recovered from it provided the deeply sampled blood TCRbeta repertoires that made up the dataset. The repertoires were released in a freely available public database meant as a resource for research on the immune response to SARS-CoV-2. The samples were drawn from two sources: the first 160 participants of the ongoing ImmuneRACE study, and some 1,300 subjects contributed by 6 global collaborators. A de-identified subject ID, COVID-19 status, age in years and sex were almost always included in the sample metadata. Where available, HLA class I and class II types were taken from metadata supplied by the sample provider and were not determined by assay-based typing. What the work shows at the level of the full study, not this receptor alone: How much clinical and demographic metadata was included differed by source and by participant, and the metadata was provided uncurated.

Collaborating institutions collected whole blood in K2EDTA tubes following their own protocols. For TCRbeta analysis, collaborators shipped samples in one of three forms: frozen whole blood, isolated PBMCs, or DNA extracted from either of those sample types. Comments on this clone: Its antigen remains unidentified. Per-base qualities were not stored, and no clone one base away is much larger.

TCRbeta CDR3 regions were amplified from genomic DNA using the immunoSEQ Assay, a bias-controlled multiplex PCR. Under the source paper's analysis protocol: Within the assay, amplification of reference gene primers was used to estimate how many nucleated cells each sample contained. To quantify the absolute abundance of each unique TCRbeta CDR3 rearrangement, sequence reads were collapsed and filtered. For each sample, productive Simpson clonality was calculated as the square root of Simpson's diversity index over productive rearrangements. TCRdb took over this immuneACCESS table, retaining in-frame rearrangements with V and J assigned. Such tables are incomplete; in checked studies, under half of the missing clones stem from an unresolved V gene, and the remainder is unexplained. The V and J calls and clone size were taken over from that table, and D and trimming were inferred from the DNA. The sample table shows approximately 46,000 clones, and approximately 82% are seen once. About 7.6% of the sample is held by the ten biggest clonotypes.

Via the germline V gene, CDR1 is SGHAT and CDR2 FQNNGV. The junction shows trimming of 5 bases on V and 5 bases on J, plus 12 bases between the germline ends. Including the terminal cysteine and phenylalanine, the CDR3 comprises 13 residues. Of the read, only the CDR3 DNA is kept; its 39 bases are in frame from base 1. The sequence is built from TRBV11-2 and TRBJ2-5; the best D guess is TRBD1, with 5 bases matching. The sample consisted of peripheral blood. This TCR came from a human donor in a cohort sampled during active COVID-19. The CDR3 protein is CASSKQVRETQYF. The nucleotides are TGTGCCAGCAGCAAACAGGTTAGGGAGACCCAGTACTTC.